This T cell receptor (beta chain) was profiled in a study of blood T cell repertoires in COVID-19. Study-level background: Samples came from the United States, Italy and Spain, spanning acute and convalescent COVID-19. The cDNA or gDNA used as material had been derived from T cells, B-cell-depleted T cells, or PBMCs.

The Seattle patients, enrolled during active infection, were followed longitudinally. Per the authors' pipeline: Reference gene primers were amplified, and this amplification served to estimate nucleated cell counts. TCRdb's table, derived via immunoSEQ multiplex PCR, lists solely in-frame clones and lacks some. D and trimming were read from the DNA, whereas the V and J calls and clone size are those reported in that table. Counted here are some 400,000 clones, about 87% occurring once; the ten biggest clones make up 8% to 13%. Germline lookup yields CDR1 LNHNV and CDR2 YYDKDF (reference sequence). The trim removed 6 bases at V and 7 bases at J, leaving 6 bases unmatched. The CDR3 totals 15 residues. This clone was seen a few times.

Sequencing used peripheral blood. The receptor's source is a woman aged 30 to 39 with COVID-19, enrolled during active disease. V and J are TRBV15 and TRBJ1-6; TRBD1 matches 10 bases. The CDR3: CATRGDRGLNSPLHF. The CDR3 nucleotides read TGTGCCACCAGAGGCGACAGGGGGCTGAATTCACCCCTCCACTTT.